A selection of T cell receptor beta chains follows, all from one sample in a study of T-cell memory formation after mild COVID-19. One entry per CDR3 protein results from TCRdb running MiXCR on the 5' RACE reads. Of 150,000 to 200,000 distinct CDR3 sequences detected, roughly 13% appear once; the ten largest clones hold 3.3%. The specimen sequenced was PBMCs or a T cell subset sorted from them (not recorded which). The receptors were sampled from a man younger than 30 who had mild COVID-19 (a few samples of this study predate the infection). Cell type and time point are not known. The CDR3 runs from the conserved cysteine through the conserved F or W. D genes are given only for firm matches. Size is omitted from some rows. Given values are once, few, many or a class for expanded clones.

J gene: TRBJ2-7; V gene: TRBV3-1; clone size: few; D gene: .; CDR3 protein: CASSQDLREQYF; CDR3 DNA: TGTGCCAGCAGCCAAGATCTCAGGGAGCAGTACTTC
J gene: TRBJ2-5; V gene: TRBV5-6; clone size: .; D gene: .; CDR3 protein: CASSFEPPETQYF; CDR3 DNA: TGTGCCAGCAGTTTTGAACCACCAGAGACCCAGTACTTC
J gene: TRBJ2-7; V gene: TRBV19; clone size: few; D gene: .; CDR3 protein: CASTPNGGLGDEQYF; CDR3 DNA: TGTGCCAGTACCCCAAACGGCGGGCTGGGGGACGAGCAGTACTTC
J gene: TRBJ2-2; V gene: TRBV15; clone size: .; D gene: .; CDR3 protein: CATSRDYAGELFF; CDR3 DNA: TGTGCCACCAGCAGAGATTATGCCGGGGAGCTGTTTTTT
J gene: TRBJ2-3; V gene: TRBV5-6; clone size: few; D gene: .; CDR3 protein: CASSLRRHTQYF; CDR3 DNA: TGTGCCAGCAGCTTGAGGCGACATACGCAGTATTTT
J gene: TRBJ2-7; V gene: TRBV2; clone size: .; D gene: TRBD1; CDR3 protein: CAGGQGGYEQYF; CDR3 DNA: TGTGCCGGAGGACAGGGGGGCTACGAGCAGTACTTC
J gene: TRBJ2-1; V gene: TRBV12-3/TRBV12-4; clone size: .; D gene: TRBD1; CDR3 protein: CASSFRRQGVGNEQFF; CDR3 DNA: TGTGCCAGCAGTTTCCGTCGACAGGGGGTAGGCAATGAGCAGTTCTTC
J gene: TRBJ1-1; V gene: TRBV5-1; clone size: .; D gene: TRBD1; CDR3 protein: CASSIGGFRDSFTTEAFF; CDR3 DNA: TGCGCCAGCAGTATTGGGGGATTCCGGGACAGCTTCACCACTGAAGCTTTCTTT
J gene: TRBJ2-4; V gene: TRBV4-3; clone size: .; D gene: .; CDR3 protein: CASSPNTGGQGIQYF; CDR3 DNA: TGCGCCAGCAGCCCAAACACCGGGGGTCAAGGCATTCAGTACTTC
J gene: TRBJ1-6; V gene: TRBV5-1; clone size: .; D gene: TRBD1; CDR3 protein: CASSLRDRGSYNSPLHF; CDR3 DNA: TGCGCCAGCAGCTTGCGGGACAGGGGCTCCTATAATTCACCCCTCCACTTT
J gene: TRBJ2-2; V gene: TRBV24-1; clone size: .; D gene: TRBD1; CDR3 protein: CATSDTSRDRGTGELFF; CDR3 DNA: TGTGCCACCAGTGATACCAGCCGGGACAGGGGGACCGGGGAGCTGTTTTTT
J gene: TRBJ2-2; V gene: TRBV10-3; clone size: few; D gene: .; CDR3 protein: CAISESGVAGELFF; CDR3 DNA: TGTGCCATCAGTGAGTCTGGGGTCGCCGGGGAGCTGTTTTTT
J gene: TRBJ1-2; V gene: TRBV5-6; clone size: many; D gene: .; CDR3 protein: CASTVEGSGYTF; CDR3 DNA: TGTGCCAGCACCGTCGAGGGTTCGGGCTACACCTTC
J gene: TRBJ2-1; V gene: TRBV7-3; clone size: few; D gene: TRBD2; CDR3 protein: CASSFTSGGDYNEQFF; CDR3 DNA: TGTGCCAGCAGCTTCACTAGCGGGGGAGATTACAATGAGCAGTTCTTC
J gene: TRBJ2-5; V gene: TRBV23-1; clone size: .; D gene: .; CDR3 protein: CASSHRGQSQYF; CDR3 DNA: TGCGCCAGCAGTCACCGCGGACAAAGTCAGTACTTC
J gene: TRBJ1-1; V gene: TRBV18; clone size: few; D gene: .; CDR3 protein: CASSVQAGGNTEAFF; CDR3 DNA: TGTGCCAGCTCGGTCCAGGCGGGGGGGAACACTGAAGCTTTCTTT